The 32 T cell receptor beta chains below all came from one sample that was sequenced in a study of cytomegalovirus exposure and HLA in healthy donors (dated by TCRdb to about 2017). To prepare the library, the immunoSEQ multiplex PCR assay was applied. The multiplex PCR relied on a mix of 60 forward primers for TCR Vbeta segments and 13 reverse primers for TCR Jbeta segments. TCRdb provides this immuneACCESS table in a form limited to in-frame rearrangements. Some clones are lacking; in checked studies, under half of them reflect an unresolved V gene, and why the rest are absent is not known. The sample contains about 180,000 clones, about 80% of them found a single time. The top ten constitute 1.9% of the sample. Sequencing used PBMCs. Every receptor here comes from a woman aged 25 to 39 in good health and CMV-seronegative.

This clone occurred a few times. The V and J genes are TRBV7-2 and TRBJ2-3; D gene unclear. The CDR3 sequence is 13 residues long. Germline CDR1 reads SGHTA; CDR2 reads FQGNSA. V was cut by 5 bases and J by 3 bases, with 9 bases left in between. The CDR3 DNA reads TGTGCCAGCAGCCGAACTTGGACAGATACGCAGTATTTT. It specifies CASSRTWTDTQYF.

The DNA for the CDR3 is TGTGCCAGCGCGTCCGGTGTCAGGGGGGTCGGGGAGACCCAGTACTTC. This translates into CASASGVRGVGETQYF. V and J are TRBV2 and TRBJ2-5, with a tentative D call TRBD1 (7 bases). V lost 8 bases to trimming and J lost 5 bases, with 24 bases between them. The germline CDR1 and CDR2 sequences are SNHLY and FYNNEI. The CDR3 totals 16 residues.

The J gene is TRBJ2-2, the V gene TRBV5-6; 7 bases line up with TRBD2. The CDR3 is 14 amino acids. Germline CDR1 and CDR2: SGHDT and YYEEEE. V was clipped by 7 bases and J by 4 bases; unmatched bases: 7. CDR3 amino acids: CASRVWGGTGELFF. In DNA form, the CDR3 reads TGTGCCAGCCGTGTTTGGGGGGGCACCGGGGAGCTGTTTTTT.

V gene TRBV25-1 combines with J gene TRBJ1-2; 10 nucleotides align to TRBD1. Germline loops: CDR1 MGHDK, CDR2 SYGVNS. V lost 3 bases, J lost 6 bases, and 7 bases stayed unmatched. This CDR3 is built from 15 residues. CDR3 sequence (DNA): TGTGCCAGCAGTGAGGGACAGGGGTTGCGTCATGGCTACACCTTC. The encoded protein is CASSEGQGLRHGYTF.

This clone showed up just a few times. This chain links TRBV6-5 with TRBJ1-2; D might be TRBD1 (5 bases). Trimming cost V 6 bases and J 7 bases, with 15 bases left between them. This CDR3 comprises 13 residues. Looked up from germline, CDR1 is MNHEY and CDR2 is SVGAGI. Here the CDR3 reads CASRDPGLFGYTF. The CDR3 DNA reads as TGTGCCAGCAGGGACCCAGGGCTATTTGGCTACACCTTC.

This chain joins TRBV6-9 and TRBJ1-2; 9 positions match TRBD1. The trim removed 4 bases at V and 0 bases at J, leaving 15 bases unmatched. The CDR3 covers 19 residues. The germline V gene encodes CDR1 MNHGY and CDR2 SVAAGI. CDR3: CASSSIPGTGKISNYGYTF. The CDR3 DNA reads as TGTGCCAGCAGTTCGATACCGGGGACAGGGAAAATATCTAACTATGGCTACACCTTC.

The rearrangement uses TRBV5-1 and TRBJ1-1; 9 positions match TRBD1. Per germline, CDR1 SGHRS and CDR2 YFSETQ. V trimming: 6 bases; J trimming: 3 bases; junction bases outside the gene matches: 6. The CDR3 runs 14 residues. CDR3 region: CASKLTGGDTEAFF. The CDR3 DNA follows: TGCGCCAGCAAGTTGACAGGGGGGGACACTGAAGCTTTCTTT. Based on the CDR3 plus reference TRBV5-1 and TRBJ1-1, the full variable domain is KAGVTQTPRYLIKTRGQQVTLSCSPISGHRSVSWYQQTPGQGLQFLFEYFSETQRNKGNFPGRFSGRQFSNSRSEMNVSTLELGDSALYLCASKLTGGDTEAFFGQGTRLTVV.

The chain's CDR3 is CASSNYPGLAGGTDTQYF. CDR3 nucleotide sequence: TGTGCCAGCAGCAACTATCCGGGACTAGCGGGGGGCACAGATACGCAGTATTTT. The chain has TRBV4-2 and TRBJ2-3; 14 positions agree with TRBD2. After removal of 5 bases from V and 1 base from J, the junction contained 8 bases not matched to a gene. The CDR3 extends over 18 amino acids. CDR1 is LGHNA and CDR2 is YNFKEQ in the germline V gene.

This chain links TRBV5-1 with TRBJ1-3, with 7 bases that match TRBD1. This CDR3 is built from 14 residues. Germline V gene lookup returns CDR1 SGHRS and CDR2 YFSETQ. Trimming cost V 1 base and J 4 bases; bases outside gene matches: 2. DNA for the CDR3: TGCGCCAGCAGCTTGAGGGGGCAAGGAAACACCATATATTTT. It translates to CASSLRGQGNTIYF. Drawing the rest from reference TRBV5-1 and TRBJ1-3, the complete variable domain is KAGVTQTPRYLIKTRGQQVTLSCSPISGHRSVSWYQQTPGQGLQFLFEYFSETQRNKGNFPGRFSGRQFSNSRSEMNVSTLELGDSALYLCASSLRGQGNTIYFGEGSWLTVV.

Of note for this clone: Other DNA sequences in this specimen translate into the identical CDR3. The rearrangement links TRBV27 to TRBJ1-5; unclear D gene. Trimming left V 2 bases short and J 2 bases short, with 7 bases between. CDR3 size: 14 residues. The germline V gene has CDR1 MNHEY and CDR2 SMNVEV (reference sequence). The CDR3 DNA sequence: TGTGCCAGCAGTTTAAGGCAGGGCAATCAGCCCCAGCATTTT. As protein: CASSLRQGNQPQHF.

The chain is built from TRBV2 and TRBJ1-4; TRBD1 is a possible D gene (5 bases). Germline CDR1 and CDR2: SNHLY and FYNNEI. Trimming removed 4 bases at V and 0 bases at J, with 18 bases between. This CDR3 is built from 18 residues. This CDR3 is CASSGGGGLKATNEKLFF. The CDR3 region has the DNA TGTGCCAGCAGTGGCGGGGGAGGGTTGAAAGCAACTAATGAAAAACTGTTTTTT.

The rearrangement uses TRBV28 and TRBJ1-2, with 9 positions matching TRBD1. There are 14 residues in the CDR3. Unmatched junction bases numbered 5, after V lost 6 bases and J lost 3 bases. CDR1 is MDHEN and CDR2 is SYDVKM in the germline V gene. The CDR3 is CASRTTGGHYGYTF. The CDR3 bases are TGTGCCAGCAGGACGACAGGGGGGCACTATGGCTACACCTTC.

The gene calls are TRBV4-3 and TRBJ2-7; TRBD1 agrees at 8 bases. The V gene end was trimmed by 0 bases and the J gene end by 5 bases; junction bases not matched to a gene: 12. In germline, CDR1 is LGHNA, CDR2 YSLEER. The CDR3 is made up of 17 amino acids. The CDR3 protein is CASSQEWQGAPRNEQYF. DNA for the CDR3: TGCGCCAGCAGCCAAGAGTGGCAGGGGGCACCAAGAAACGAGCAGTACTTC.

V and J are TRBV27 and TRBJ1-3, with a weak D call TRBD1 (5 bases). The CDR3 covers 14 residues. Trimming shortened V by 4 bases and J by 4 bases, and 11 bases separated the two germline ends. Germline CDR1 reads MNHEY; CDR2 reads SMNVEV (reference sequence). This CDR3 reads CASSSLPGGNTIYF. DNA for the CDR3: TGTGCCAGCAGTTCCTTGCCAGGGGGAAACACCATATATTTT.

This clone was detected a few times. The chain has TRBV6-1 and TRBJ2-1; D is ambiguous. The length of the CDR3 is 12 residues. V lost 7 bases and J lost 9, with 13 bases in between. The germline V gene encodes CDR1 MNHNS and CDR2 SASEGT. DNA of the CDR3: TGTGCCAGCACGGCAGCGAAGGCTGAGCAGTTCTTC. The encoded protein is CASTAAKAEQFF.

This clone has just one count. The chain is built from TRBV13 and TRBJ2-4; D unresolved. CDR1 is PRHDT, CDR2 FYEKMQ, per germline (reference sequence). This CDR3 is 15 amino acids long. The V gene lost 3 bases and the J gene lost 0 bases, with 9 bases spanning the gap. The CDR3 DNA follows: TGTGCCAGCAGCTTTCGCGGCCTAGCCAAAAACATTCAGTACTTC. Encoded protein: CASSFRGLAKNIQYF.

This chain joins TRBV19 and TRBJ1-1, with D uncertain. Trimming pared 5 bases from V and 4 bases from J, leaving 14 bases between. There are 14 residues in the CDR3. Per the germline V gene, CDR1 is LNHDA and CDR2 is SQIVND (reference sequence). The CDR3 region is CASSPRVEGTEAFF. CDR3 nucleotide sequence: TGTGCCAGTAGTCCGAGGGTGGAGGGCACTGAAGCTTTCTTT.

The rearrangement joins TRBV9 to TRBJ2-2; 7 bases line up with TRBD1. The germline CDR1 and CDR2 sequences are SGDLS and YYNGEE. The V and J ends lost 4 bases and 1 base, in that order; junction bases with no gene match: 4. The CDR3 extends over 15 amino acids. The DNA for the CDR3 is TGTGCCAGCAGCTCCGGGACAGAGAACACCGGGGAGCTGTTTTTT. It encodes CASSSGTENTGELFF.

This clone was counted a few times. The chain is built from TRBV6-1 and TRBJ2-2; 8 bases match TRBD2. V lost 6 bases and J lost 0; bases outside the gene matches: 3. The germline CDR1 and CDR2 sequences are MNHNS and SASEGT. This CDR3 region has 15 residues. CDR3 nucleotides: TGTGCCAGCAGGCGGGGGGCGGCGAACACCGGGGAGCTGTTTTTT. Its protein product is CASRRGAANTGELFF.

This chain links TRBV21-1 with TRBJ2-7; the table's TRBD1 call for D was not verified on the DNA. TRBV21-1 is a known pseudogene. This CDR3 comprises 21 residues. The CDR3 protein is CASSKGSLGQNLRISNYEQYF. The CDR3 DNA follows: TGTGCCAGCAGCAAAGGCTCCCTAGGACAGAATTTGCGTATTTCTAACTACGAGCAGTACTTC.

The chain is built from TRBV7-9 and TRBJ2-7, with D possibly being TRBD1 (5 bases). Trimming shortened V by 3 bases and J by 6 bases, and 15 bases separated the two germline ends. There are 14 residues in the CDR3. Germline V gene lookup returns CDR1 SEHNR and CDR2 FQNEAQ (reference sequence). In nucleotides, the CDR3 is TGTGCCAGCAGCTTGACGATAGGGGCCGGCGAGCAGTACTTC. This encodes CASSLTIGAGEQYF. The entire variable domain, with the rest obtained from reference TRBV7-9 and TRBJ2-7, is as follows: DTGVSQNPRHKITKRGQNVTFRCDPISEHNRLYWYRQTLGQGPEFLTYFQNEAQLEKSRLLSDRFSAERPKGSFSTLEIQRTEQGDSAMYLCASSLTIGAGEQYFGPGTRLTVT.

The DNA of the CDR3 is TGCGCCAGCAGCCAAGTCAGGTTGAACACTGAAGCTTTCTTT. Amino acids: CASSQVRLNTEAFF. The genes are TRBV4-3 and TRBJ1-1, with no clear D. CDR3 length equals 14 residues. Trimming left V 1 base short and J 0 bases short, with 6 bases between. Germline-derived CDR1 and CDR2 are LGHNA and YSLEER.

The V call is TRBV9, the J call TRBJ1-3; D is unresolved. CDR1 and CDR2 from the germline V gene are SGDLS and YYNGEE. The V end was cut by 3 bases, the J end by 0 bases, with 10 bases between. The CDR3 covers 15 residues. CDR3 region: CASSATVGSGNTIYF. The CDR3 coding sequence is TGTGCCAGCAGCGCAACAGTCGGCTCTGGAAACACCATATATTTT.

The chain couples TRBV4-1 to TRBJ1-6; TRBD1 is a possible D gene (5 bases). This CDR3 comprises 16 residues. The germline V and J ends were trimmed by 4 bases and 6 bases, with 16 bases remaining between them. CDR1 and CDR2 (germline): MGHRA, YSYEKL. The CDR3 sequence: CASSPLTASLNSPLHF. CDR3 coding DNA: TGCGCCAGCAGCCCGTTGACAGCTTCCCTTAATTCACCCCTCCACTTT.

This clone is a singleton in its sample. CDR3 nucleotide sequence: TGTGCCAGCAGCTACCGGGACAGCTTTTTCTCTGGGGCCAACGTCCTGACTTTC. Translated, it gives CASSYRDSFFSGANVLTF. The chain links TRBV7-8 to TRBJ2-6; 7 bases are shared with TRBD1. The ends lost 4 bases at V and 0 bases at J; junction bases unmatched: 9. The CDR3 is 18 residues long. CDR1 is SGHVS, CDR2 FQNEAQ, per germline.

V usage is TRBV7-6 and J usage is TRBJ2-3; 8 bases map to TRBD2. V lost 3 bases to trimming and J lost 6 bases; unmatched junction nucleotides: 11. The CDR3 loop spans 16 amino acids. Germline V lookup: CDR1 SGHVS, CDR2 FNYEAQ. The CDR3: CASSFSPRGGPDTQYF. The CDR3 region has the DNA TGTGCCAGCAGCTTTTCCCCCCGGGGGGGCCCGGATACGCAGTATTTT.

With respect to this clone: The junction does not match germline at one end; this may be a read error. V and J are TRBV5-4 and TRBJ1-4; TRBD1 matches 9 bases. Germline loops: CDR1 SGHNT, CDR2 YYREEE (reference sequence). This CDR3 comprises 15 residues. CDR3: CASSSQGAGSEKLSF. The CDR3 nucleotides read TGTGCCAGCAGCTCACAGGGGGCAGGGAGTGAAAAACTGTCTTTT.

V usage is TRBV6-6 and J usage is TRBJ1-2; 11 nucleotides match TRBD1. The CDR3 spans 15 residues. From germline, CDR1 is MNHNY and CDR2 SVGAGI (reference sequence). V shed 2 bases, J shed 8 bases, and the junction held 7 bases outside the gene matches. The CDR3 region is CASSYDPGQGEGYTF. CDR3 in DNA: TGTGCCAGCAGTTACGACCCGGGACAGGGGGAAGGCTACACCTTC.

This sequence joins TRBV7-2 and TRBJ1-6, with TRBD1 as a possible D gene (5 bases). The V and J ends lost 5 bases and 14 bases respectively, with 16 bases between them. The CDR3 is 13 amino acids. CDR1 is SGHTA, CDR2 FQGNSA, per germline. The CDR3 loop reads CASSNPGGGSLHF. The CDR3 coding sequence is TGTGCCAGCAGCAACCCCGGGGGAGGGTCCCTCCACTTT.

The rearrangement uses TRBV10-3 and TRBJ1-6; 8 bases agree with TRBD1. The germline V gene encodes CDR1 ENHRY and CDR2 SYGVKD. The junction had 10 bases not matched to a gene; V was cut back by 9 bases and J by 9 bases. This CDR3 region has 14 residues. CDR3 loop: CAIRSGTGVSPLHF. Written as DNA, the CDR3 is TGTGCCATTCGCTCCGGGACAGGCGTTTCACCCCTCCACTTT.

The chain links TRBV5-1 to TRBJ2-3; D remains ambiguous. Germline V lookup: CDR1 SGHRS, CDR2 YFSETQ. Trimming removed 9 bases from V and 2 bases from J, with 16 bases in between. The CDR3 runs 14 residues. The CDR3 reads CATKWSPYTDTQYF. The CDR3 region has the DNA TGCGCCACCAAATGGAGTCCTTACACAGATACGCAGTATTTT.

This clone was seen a handful of times. The genes are TRBV4-3 and TRBJ1-1; D ambiguous. V lost 4 bases and J lost 2, with 8 bases in between. Looked up from germline, CDR1 is LGHNA and CDR2 is YSLEER. The CDR3 covers 13 residues. CDR3 loop: CASSLISNTEAFF. The DNA of the CDR3 is TGCGCCAGCAGCCTTATTTCTAACACTGAAGCTTTCTTT.